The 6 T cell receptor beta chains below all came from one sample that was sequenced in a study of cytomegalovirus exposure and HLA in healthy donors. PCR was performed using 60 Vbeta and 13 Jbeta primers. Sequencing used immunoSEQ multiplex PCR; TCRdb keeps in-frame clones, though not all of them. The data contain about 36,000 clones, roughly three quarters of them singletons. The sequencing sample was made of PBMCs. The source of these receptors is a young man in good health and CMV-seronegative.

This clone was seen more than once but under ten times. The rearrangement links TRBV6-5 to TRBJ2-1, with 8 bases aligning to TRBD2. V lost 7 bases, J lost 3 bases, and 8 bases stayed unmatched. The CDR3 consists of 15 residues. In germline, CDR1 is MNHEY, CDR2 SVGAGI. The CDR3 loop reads CASTAGGYIYNEQFF. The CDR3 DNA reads TGTGCCAGCACCGCGGGGGGATACATCTACAATGAGCAGTTCTTC.

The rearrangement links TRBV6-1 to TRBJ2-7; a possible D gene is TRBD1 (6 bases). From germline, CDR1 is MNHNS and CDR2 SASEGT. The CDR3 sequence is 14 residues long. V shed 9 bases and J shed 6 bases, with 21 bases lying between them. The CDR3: CASGRDTIRSEQYF. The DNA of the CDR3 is TGTGCCAGTGGCCGGGACACCATCCGATCCGAGCAGTACTTC.

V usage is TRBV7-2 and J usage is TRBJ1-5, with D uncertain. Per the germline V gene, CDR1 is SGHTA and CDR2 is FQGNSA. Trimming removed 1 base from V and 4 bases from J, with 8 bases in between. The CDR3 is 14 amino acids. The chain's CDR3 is CASSLDSFNQPQHF. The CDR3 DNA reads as TGTGCCAGCAGCTTAGACAGCTTTAATCAGCCCCAGCATTTT.

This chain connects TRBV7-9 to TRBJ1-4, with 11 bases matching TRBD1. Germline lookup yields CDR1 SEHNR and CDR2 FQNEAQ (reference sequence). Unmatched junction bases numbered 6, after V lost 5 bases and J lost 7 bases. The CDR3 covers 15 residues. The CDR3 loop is CASSRTGGAFEKLFF. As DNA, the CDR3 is TGTGCCAGCAGCAGGACAGGGGGCGCCTTTGAAAAACTGTTTTTT.

The DNA for the CDR3 is TGTGCCAGCAGTTACGCTGGGGAGGGTTCAGGAGATACGCAGTATTTT. Translating it yields CASSYAGEGSGDTQYF. V gene TRBV6-6 combines with J gene TRBJ2-3, with TRBD2 matching over 7 bases. J gave up 5 bases and V 2 bases, and 10 bases lay outside the gene matches. There are 16 residues in the CDR3. Germline V gene data show CDR1 as MNHNY and CDR2 as SVGAGI (reference sequence).

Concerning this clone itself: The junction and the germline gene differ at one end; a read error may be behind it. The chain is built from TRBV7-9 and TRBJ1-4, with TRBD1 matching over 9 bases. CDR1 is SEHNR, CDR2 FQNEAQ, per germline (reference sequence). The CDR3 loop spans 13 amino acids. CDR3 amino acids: CASSSGVGTGKEF. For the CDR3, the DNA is TGTGCCAGCAGCTCGGGAGTAGGGACAGGGAAAGAGTTT.